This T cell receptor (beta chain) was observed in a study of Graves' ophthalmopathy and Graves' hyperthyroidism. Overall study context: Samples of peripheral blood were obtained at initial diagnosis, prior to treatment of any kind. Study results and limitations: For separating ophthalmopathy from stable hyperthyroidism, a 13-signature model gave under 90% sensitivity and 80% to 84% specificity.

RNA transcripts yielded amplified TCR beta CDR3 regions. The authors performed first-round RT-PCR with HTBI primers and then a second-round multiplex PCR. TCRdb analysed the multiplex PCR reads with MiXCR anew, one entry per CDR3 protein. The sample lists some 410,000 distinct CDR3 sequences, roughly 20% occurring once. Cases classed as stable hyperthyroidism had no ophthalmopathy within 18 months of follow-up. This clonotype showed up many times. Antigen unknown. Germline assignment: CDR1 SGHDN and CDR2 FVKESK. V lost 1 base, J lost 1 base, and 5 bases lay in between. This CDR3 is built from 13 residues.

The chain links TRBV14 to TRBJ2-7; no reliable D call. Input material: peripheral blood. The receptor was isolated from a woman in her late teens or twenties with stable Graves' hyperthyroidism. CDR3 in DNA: TGTGCCAGCAGCCAAGTGCATTCCTACGAGCAGTACTTC. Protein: CASSQVHSYEQYF.